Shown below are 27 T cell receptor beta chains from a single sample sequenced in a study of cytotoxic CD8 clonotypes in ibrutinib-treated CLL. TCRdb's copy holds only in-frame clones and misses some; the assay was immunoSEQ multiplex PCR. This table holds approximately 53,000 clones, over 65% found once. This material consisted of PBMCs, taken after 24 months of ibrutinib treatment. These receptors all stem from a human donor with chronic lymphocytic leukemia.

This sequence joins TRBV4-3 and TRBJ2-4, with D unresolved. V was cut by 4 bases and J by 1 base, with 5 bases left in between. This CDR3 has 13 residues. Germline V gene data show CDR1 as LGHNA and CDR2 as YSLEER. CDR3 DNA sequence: TGCGCCAGCAGCCTCGGCGCCAAAAACATTCAGTACTTC. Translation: CASSLGAKNIQYF.

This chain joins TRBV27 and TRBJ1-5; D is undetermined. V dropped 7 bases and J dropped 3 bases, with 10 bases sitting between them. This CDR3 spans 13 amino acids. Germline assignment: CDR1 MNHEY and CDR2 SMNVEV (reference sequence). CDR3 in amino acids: CASKVGLNQPQHF. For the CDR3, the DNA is TGTGCCAGCAAGGTCGGTCTCAATCAGCCCCAGCATTTT.

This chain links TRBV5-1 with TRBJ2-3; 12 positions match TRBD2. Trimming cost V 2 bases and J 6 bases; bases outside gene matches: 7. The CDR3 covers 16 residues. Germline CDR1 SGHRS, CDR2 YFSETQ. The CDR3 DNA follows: TGCGCCAGCAGCTTCGGACTAGCGGGACCTTCGGATACGCAGTATTTT. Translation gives CASSFGLAGPSDTQYF.

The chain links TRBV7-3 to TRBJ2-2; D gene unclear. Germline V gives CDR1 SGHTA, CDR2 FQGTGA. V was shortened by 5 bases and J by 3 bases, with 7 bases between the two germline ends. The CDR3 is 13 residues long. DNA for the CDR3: TGTGCCAGCAGCCCCACGTACACCGGGGAGCTGTTTTTT. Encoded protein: CASSPTYTGELFF.

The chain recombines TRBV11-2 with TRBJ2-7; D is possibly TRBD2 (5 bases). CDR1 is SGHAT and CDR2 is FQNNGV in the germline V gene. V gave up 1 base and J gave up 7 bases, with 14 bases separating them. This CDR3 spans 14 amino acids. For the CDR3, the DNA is TGTGCCAGCAGCTTAGGCCTCGGAGGTACGGAGCAGTACTTC. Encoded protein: CASSLGLGGTEQYF.

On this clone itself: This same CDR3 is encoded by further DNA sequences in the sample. The CDR3, as DNA: TGCAGCGTTCGACAGGGGGGAGAGACCCAGTACTTC. Residues: CSVRQGGETQYF. The V and J genes are TRBV29-1 and TRBJ2-5; 9 bases are shared with TRBD1. After removal of 5 bases from V and 4 bases from J, the junction contained 2 bases not matched to a gene. Germline V CDR1 and CDR2: SQVTM, ANQGSEA. CDR3 length: 12 amino acids.

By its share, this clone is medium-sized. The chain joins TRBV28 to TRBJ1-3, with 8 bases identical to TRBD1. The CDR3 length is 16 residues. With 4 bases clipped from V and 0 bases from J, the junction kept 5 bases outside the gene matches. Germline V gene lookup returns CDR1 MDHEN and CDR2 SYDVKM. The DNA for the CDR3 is TGTGCCAGCAGTTCGTGGACAGGGAGCTCTGGAAACACCATATATTTT. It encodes CASSSWTGSSGNTIYF.

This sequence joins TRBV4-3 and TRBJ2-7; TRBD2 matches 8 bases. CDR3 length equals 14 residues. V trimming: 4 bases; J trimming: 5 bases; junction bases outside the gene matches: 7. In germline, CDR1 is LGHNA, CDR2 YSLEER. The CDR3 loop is CASSPGLVGDEQYF. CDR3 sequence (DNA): TGCGCCAGCAGCCCGGGACTAGTAGGCGACGAGCAGTACTTC.

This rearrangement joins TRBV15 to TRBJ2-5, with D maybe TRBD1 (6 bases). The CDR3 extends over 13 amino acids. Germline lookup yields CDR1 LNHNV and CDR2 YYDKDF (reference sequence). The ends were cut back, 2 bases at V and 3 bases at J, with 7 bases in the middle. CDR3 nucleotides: TGTGCCACCAGCAGACGGACAGAAGAGACCCAGTACTTC. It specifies CATSRRTEETQYF.

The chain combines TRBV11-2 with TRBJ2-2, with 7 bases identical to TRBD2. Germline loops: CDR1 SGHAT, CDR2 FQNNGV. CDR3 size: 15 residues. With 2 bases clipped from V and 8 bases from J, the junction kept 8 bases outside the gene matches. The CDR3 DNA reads TGTGCCAGCAGCTTATTTGCGGGAGAAGGTGGGGAGCTGTTTTTT. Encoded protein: CASSLFAGEGGELFF. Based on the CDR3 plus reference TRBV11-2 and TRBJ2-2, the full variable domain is EAGVAQSPRYKIIEKRQSVAFWCNPISGHATLYWYQQILGQGPKLLIQFQNNGVVDDSQLPKDRFSAERLKGVDSTLKIQPAKLEDSAVYLCASSLFAGEGGELFFGEGSRLTVL.

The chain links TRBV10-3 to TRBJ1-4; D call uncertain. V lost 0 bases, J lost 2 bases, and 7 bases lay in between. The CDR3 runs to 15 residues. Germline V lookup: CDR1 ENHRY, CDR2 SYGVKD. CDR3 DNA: TGTGCCATCAGTGAGTCGAGTGGTACTAATGAAAAACTGTTTTTT. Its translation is CAISESSGTNEKLFF.

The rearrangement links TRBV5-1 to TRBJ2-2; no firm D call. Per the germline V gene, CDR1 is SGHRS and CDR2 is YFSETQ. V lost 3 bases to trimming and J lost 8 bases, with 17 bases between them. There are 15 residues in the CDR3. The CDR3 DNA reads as TGCGCCAGCAGCTCATCCGGACCGACGAATGGGGAGCTGTTTTTT. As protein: CASSSSGPTNGELFF.

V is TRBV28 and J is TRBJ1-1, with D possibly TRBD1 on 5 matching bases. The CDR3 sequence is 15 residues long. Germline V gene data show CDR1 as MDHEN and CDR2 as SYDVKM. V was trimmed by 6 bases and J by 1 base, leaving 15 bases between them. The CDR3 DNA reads TGTGCCAGCAGCTTCTCATATGGGGGGAACACTGAAGCTTTCTTT. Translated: CASSFSYGGNTEAFF. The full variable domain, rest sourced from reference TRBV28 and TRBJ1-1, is DVKVTQSSRYLVKRTGEKVFLECVQDMDHENMFWYRQDPGLGLRLIYFSYDVKMKEKGDIPEGYSVSREKKERFSLILESASTNQTSMYLCASSFSYGGNTEAFFGQGTRLTVV.

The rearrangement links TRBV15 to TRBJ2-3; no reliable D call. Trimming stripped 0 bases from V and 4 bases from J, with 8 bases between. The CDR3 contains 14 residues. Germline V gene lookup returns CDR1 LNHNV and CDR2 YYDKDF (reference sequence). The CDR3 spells CATSRERGPDTQYF. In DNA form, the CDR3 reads TGTGCCACCAGCAGAGAAAGAGGTCCAGATACGCAGTATTTT.

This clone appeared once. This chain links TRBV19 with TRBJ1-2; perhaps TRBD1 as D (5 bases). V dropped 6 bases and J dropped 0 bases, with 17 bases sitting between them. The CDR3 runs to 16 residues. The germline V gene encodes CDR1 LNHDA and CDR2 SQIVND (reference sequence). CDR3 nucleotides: TGTGCCAGTAGCCTGGGGCAGACCTTTGCTAACTATGGCTACACCTTC. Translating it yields CASSLGQTFANYGYTF.

The CDR3 region has the DNA TGTGCCAGCAGTTTCCCGGGTTCAACCTACGAGCAGTACTTC. This encodes CASSFPGSTYEQYF. The V gene is TRBV28, the J gene TRBJ2-5; D not certain. The J call may not be correct, given that the DNA end is closer to TRBJ2-7. Germline CDR1 and CDR2: MDHEN and SYDVKM. The CDR3 is 14 amino acids.

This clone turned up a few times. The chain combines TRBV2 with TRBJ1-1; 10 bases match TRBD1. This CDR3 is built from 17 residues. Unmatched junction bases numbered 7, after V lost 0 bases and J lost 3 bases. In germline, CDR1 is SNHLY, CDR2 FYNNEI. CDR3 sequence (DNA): TGTGCCAGCAGTGAAGCGCTTCTGACAGGGGGCCACACTGAAGCTTTCTTT. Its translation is CASSEALLTGGHTEAFF. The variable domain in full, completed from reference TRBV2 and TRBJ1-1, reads EPEVTQTPSHQVTQMGQEVILRCVPISNHLYFYWYRQILGQKVEFLVSFYNNEISEKSEIFDDQFSVERPDGSNFTLKIRSTKLEDSAMYFCASSEALLTGGHTEAFFGQGTRLTVV.

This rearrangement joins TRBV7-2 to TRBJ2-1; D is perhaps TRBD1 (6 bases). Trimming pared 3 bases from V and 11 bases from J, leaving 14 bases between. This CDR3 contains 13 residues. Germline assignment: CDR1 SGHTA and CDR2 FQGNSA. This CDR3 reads CASSLAEQGKQFF. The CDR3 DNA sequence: TGTGCCAGCAGCTTGGCCGAACAGGGTAAGCAGTTCTTC.

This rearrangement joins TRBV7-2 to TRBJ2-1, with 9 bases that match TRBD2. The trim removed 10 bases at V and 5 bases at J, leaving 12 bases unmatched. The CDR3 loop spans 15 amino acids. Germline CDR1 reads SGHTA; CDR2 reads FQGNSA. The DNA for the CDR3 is TGTGCCACCGGGGGAGGGCTAGCGGGGAACAATGAGCAGTTCTTC. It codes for CATGGGLAGNNEQFF.

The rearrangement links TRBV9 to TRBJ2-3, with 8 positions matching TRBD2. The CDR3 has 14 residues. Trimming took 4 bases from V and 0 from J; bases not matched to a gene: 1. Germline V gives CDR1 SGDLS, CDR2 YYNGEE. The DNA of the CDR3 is TGTGCCAGCAGCCTAGCGGGCAGCACAGATACGCAGTATTTT. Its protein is CASSLAGSTDTQYF. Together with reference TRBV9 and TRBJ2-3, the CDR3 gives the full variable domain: DSGVTQTPKHLITATGQRVTLRCSPRSGDLSVYWYQQSLDQGLQFLIQYYNGEERAKGNILERFSAQQFPDLHSELNLSSLELGDSALYFCASSLAGSTDTQYFGPGTRLTVL.

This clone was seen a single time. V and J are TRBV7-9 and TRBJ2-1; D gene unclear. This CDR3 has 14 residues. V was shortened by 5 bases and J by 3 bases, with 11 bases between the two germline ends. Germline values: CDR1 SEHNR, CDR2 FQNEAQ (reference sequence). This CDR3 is CASSIWGSYNEQFF. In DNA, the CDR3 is TGTGCCAGCAGCATATGGGGTAGCTACAATGAGCAGTTCTTC.

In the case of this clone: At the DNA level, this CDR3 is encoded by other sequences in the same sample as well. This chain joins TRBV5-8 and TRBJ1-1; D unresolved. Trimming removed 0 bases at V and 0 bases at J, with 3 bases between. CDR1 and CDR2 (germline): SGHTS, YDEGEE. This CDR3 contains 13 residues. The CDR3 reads CASSLVMNTEAFF. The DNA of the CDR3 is TGTGCCAGCAGCTTGGTAATGAACACTGAAGCTTTCTTT.

CDR3 protein: CASSKTSGGYNEQFF. CDR3 sequence (DNA): TGCGCCAGCAGCAAAACTAGCGGGGGGTACAATGAGCAGTTCTTC. This chain connects TRBV5-1 to TRBJ2-1, with 12 bases matching TRBD2. V shed 4 bases and J 4 bases; nucleotides not matched to a gene: 3. This CDR3 is built from 15 residues. Germline assignment: CDR1 SGHRS and CDR2 YFSETQ.

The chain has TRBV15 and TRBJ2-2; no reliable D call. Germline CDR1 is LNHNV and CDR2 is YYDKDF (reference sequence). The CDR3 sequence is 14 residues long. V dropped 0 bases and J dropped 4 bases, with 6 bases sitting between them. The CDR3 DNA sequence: TGTGCCACCAGCAGAGATGCACGCACCGGGGAGCTGTTTTTT. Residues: CATSRDARTGELFF.

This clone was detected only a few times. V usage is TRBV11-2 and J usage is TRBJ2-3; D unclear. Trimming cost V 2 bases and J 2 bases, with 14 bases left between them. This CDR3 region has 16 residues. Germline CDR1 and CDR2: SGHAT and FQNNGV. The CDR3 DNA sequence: TGTGCCAGCAGCTTAAGTGGAGCCAGTTACACAGATACGCAGTATTTT. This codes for CASSLSGASYTDTQYF.

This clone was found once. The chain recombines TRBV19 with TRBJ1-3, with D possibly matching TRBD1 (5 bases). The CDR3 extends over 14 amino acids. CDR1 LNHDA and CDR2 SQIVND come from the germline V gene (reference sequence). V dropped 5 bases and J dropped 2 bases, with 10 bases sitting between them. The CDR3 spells CASSGDVTGNTIYF. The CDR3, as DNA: TGTGCCAGTAGTGGGGACGTTACTGGAAACACCATATATTTT.

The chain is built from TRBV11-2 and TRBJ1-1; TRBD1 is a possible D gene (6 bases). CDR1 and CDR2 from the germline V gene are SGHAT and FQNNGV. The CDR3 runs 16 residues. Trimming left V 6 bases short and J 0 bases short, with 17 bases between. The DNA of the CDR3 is TGTGCCAGCAGTCGAATGACGGGGGCTATGAACACTGAAGCTTTCTTT. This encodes CASSRMTGAMNTEAFF.